This T cell receptor beta chain was found in a study of cytomegalovirus exposure and HLA in healthy donors. A word on this clone: The antigen is not known.

Study-wide points: With later analysis, a missense DCLRE1C variant became linked to TCR beta V- and J-gene trimming. An analysis was carried out later, and it reportedly showed fewer N-insertions in an Asian-associated ancestry cluster than the approximately 610-donor mean. By a later analysis, the bulk of CMV-associated TCR beta chains appeared HLA-restricted. About 87% or about 30% of the time was how often most TCR beta V segments were productive, according to an earlier analysis.

Germline V gene lookup returns CDR1 SGHTA and CDR2 FQGNSA. Trimming took 5 bases from V and 3 from J; bases not matched to a gene: 2. The CDR3 is 14 amino acids. PCR involved 60 Vbeta and 13 Jbeta primers. Method: immunoSEQ multiplex PCR; TCRdb's copy keeps in-frame clones and lacks some. In the table there are around 130,000 clones, 70% to 80% of which are singletons. Input material: PBMCs. The chain joins TRBV7-2 to TRBJ2-7, with 12 bases that match TRBD2. The receptor was isolated from a woman in her sixties in good health and CMV-seronegative. This chain's CDR3 is CASSPTSGSYEQYF. DNA for the CDR3: TGTGCCAGCAGCCCGACTAGCGGGAGCTACGAGCAGTACTTC.